The clone carrying this TCR beta chain is a singleton in its sample. Its antigen is not identified. TCRB CDR3 was amplified from 2 ug genomic DNA or less. Repertoires were generated with immunoSEQ multiplex PCR, while TCRdb's copy carries only in-frame clones and drops some. The table includes some 70,000 clones, under 90% detected once. This sample was taken from a study of glioma-infiltrating T cells after dendritic cell vaccination. Across the study: Between about 2003 and 2012, patients got autologous tumor lysate-pulsed dendritic cell vaccines.

Study-wide findings and caveats: Higher pretreatment TIL content predicted longer progression-free time and survival. Few patients contributed both blood and tumor specimens.

Trimming at V came to 4 bases and at J to 3 bases, leaving 13 bases not matched to a gene. This CDR3 comprises 17 residues. From germline, CDR1 is SGHRS and CDR2 YFSETQ. The genes are TRBV5-1 and TRBJ2-5, with 9 bases lining up with TRBD1. Source: blood, taken before dendritic cell vaccination. The sequence came from a human donor with glioblastoma. The CDR3 loop reads CASSTQMGDREEETQYF. CDR3 nucleotides: TGCGCCAGCAGCACCCAAATGGGGGACAGGGAAGAAGAGACCCAGTACTTC.